The 20 T cell receptor beta chains reported below all come from one sample, sequenced in a study of blood T cell repertoires in COVID-19. Using immunoSEQ multiplex PCR, the repertoire was profiled, and TCRdb retains in-frame clones only, with some absent. The table lists tens of thousands of clones, roughly 86% of them singletons. Sequenced input: peripheral blood. The receptors stem from a human donor with active COVID-19. The donor label of this sample is uncertain.

A single count supports this clone. The chain uses TRBV29-1 and TRBJ1-1; tentative D call: TRBD1 (6 bases). Germline CDR1 reads SQVTM; CDR2 reads ANQGSEA. This CDR3 contains 13 residues. V was pared by 8 bases and J by 1 base, with 14 bases between. CDR3 DNA sequence: TGCAGCCTCCAGCGGGGGCGGAACACTGAAGCTTTCTTT. Its protein product is CSLQRGRNTEAFF. Drawing the rest from reference TRBV29-1 and TRBJ1-1, the complete variable domain is SAVISQKPSRDICQRGTSLTIQCQVDSQVTMMFWYRQQPGQSLTLIATANQGSEATYESGFVIDKFPISRPNLTFSTLTVSNMSPEDSSIYLCSLQRGRNTEAFFGQGTRLTVV.

The rearrangement links TRBV6-6 to TRBJ2-7; no clear D gene. Germline values: CDR1 MNHNY, CDR2 SVGAGI (reference sequence). V lost 4 bases and J 3 bases, leaving 13 bases between the germline ends. The CDR3 runs to 14 residues. The CDR3 region has the DNA TGTGCCAGCAGTTCCCTCGGTTTCGGCTACGAGCAGTACTTC. Amino acids: CASSSLGFGYEQYF.

J is TRBJ1-2 and V is TRBV30; D gene ambiguous. The CDR3 is made up of 11 amino acids. V lost 1 base to trimming and J lost 13 bases, with 13 bases between them. The germline V gene encodes CDR1 GTSNPN and CDR2 SVGIG (reference sequence). The CDR3 DNA reads as TGTGCCTGGAGTGGACCGCTAGGTACCACCTTC. Encoded protein: CAWSGPLGTTF.

V gene TRBV5-1 combines with J gene TRBJ1-2, with D hard to call. The CDR3 loop spans 13 amino acids. From germline, CDR1 is SGHRS and CDR2 YFSETQ. Trimming took off 3 bases at V and 2 bases at J, with 8 bases between the two ends. The CDR3 here is CASSSDFNYGYTF. Written as DNA, the CDR3 is TGCGCCAGCAGCTCGGACTTCAACTATGGCTACACCTTC. Variable domain in full (rest from reference TRBV5-1 and TRBJ1-2): KAGVTQTPRYLIKTRGQQVTLSCSPISGHRSVSWYQQTPGQGLQFLFEYFSETQRNKGNFPGRFSGRQFSNSRSEMNVSTLELGDSALYLCASSSDFNYGYTFGSGTRLTVV.

V gene TRBV4-1 combines with J gene TRBJ2-5; weak D call: TRBD2 (5 bases). With 0 bases removed from V and 14 bases from J, the gap between germline ends came to 22 bases. The CDR3 totals 15 residues. Germline CDR1 MGHRA, CDR2 YSYEKL. The CDR3 spells CASSQDPVATRSKYF. CDR3 DNA sequence: TGCGCCAGCAGCCAAGATCCGGTAGCGACACGCTCCAAATACTTC.

This sequence joins TRBV24-1 and TRBJ1-5, with TRBD1 matching over 9 bases. V shed 4 bases and J 11 bases; nucleotides not matched to a gene: 11. CDR3 length: 15 residues. Germline V gene lookup returns CDR1 KGHDR and CDR2 SFDVKD. The CDR3 is CATSDGDRGYSSQHF. The CDR3 DNA reads as TGTGCCACCAGTGACGGAGACAGGGGGTACTCGTCCCAGCATTTT.

The chain employs TRBV5-4 and TRBJ2-7; 9 bases fit TRBD2. V lost 5 bases and J lost 1; bases outside the gene matches: 4. The CDR3 is 14 amino acids. Germline CDR1 reads SGHNT; CDR2 reads YYREEE (reference sequence). CDR3 amino acids: CASSRAGGSYEQYF. The CDR3 coding sequence is TGTGCCAGCAGTCGAGCGGGGGGATCCTACGAGCAGTACTTC.

The genes are TRBV6-6 and TRBJ2-1; TRBD2 agrees at 14 bases. Germline CDR1 MNHNY, CDR2 SVGAGI (reference sequence). The J segment lost 6 bases and the V segment lost 5 bases, leaving 12 bases of the junction unmatched. This CDR3 is 18 amino acids long. The CDR3 DNA is TGTGCCAGCAGTCGCAGGGGGTTAGGACTAGCGGGAGGCAATGAGCAGTTCTTC. Residues: CASSRRGLGLAGGNEQFF.

The chain combines TRBV9 with TRBJ2-3, with D perhaps TRBD1 (6 bases). Germline-derived CDR1 and CDR2 are SGDLS and YYNGEE. The CDR3 has 15 residues. V lost 4 bases and J lost 0, with 12 bases in between. CDR3 loop: CASSRQEISTDTQYF. The CDR3 nucleotides are TGTGCCAGCAGCCGACAGGAGATTAGCACAGATACGCAGTATTTT.

CDR3: CASSPRLAGTGELFF. CDR3 nucleotides: TGCGCCAGCAGCCCTCGACTAGCGGGGACCGGGGAGCTGTTTTTT. The chain carries TRBV4-3 and TRBJ2-2, with 11 bases lining up with TRBD2. Germline V gives CDR1 LGHNA, CDR2 YSLEER. With V trimmed by 4 bases and J by 5 bases, 3 bases remained unmatched. There are 15 residues in the CDR3.

This clone came up a few times. The V gene is TRBV2, the J gene TRBJ2-5; tentatively, D is TRBD2 (6 bases). This CDR3 is 13 amino acids long. V was trimmed by 7 bases and J by 2 bases, leaving 11 bases between them. Germline assignment: CDR1 SNHLY and CDR2 FYNNEI. This CDR3 is CASTGDWQETQYF. CDR3 sequence (DNA): TGTGCCAGCACCGGGGACTGGCAAGAGACCCAGTACTTC.

The rearrangement uses TRBV18 and TRBJ2-7; TRBD1 matches at 7 bases. Trimming cost V 6 bases and J 0 bases; bases outside gene matches: 5. The CDR3 sequence is 14 residues long. Looked up from germline, CDR1 is KGHSH and CDR2 is LQKENI. CDR3 amino acids: CASSNRDSSYEQYF. DNA for the CDR3: TGTGCCAGCTCCAACCGGGACAGCTCCTACGAGCAGTACTTC.

CDR3 sequence reads: CASSPGGLAGDEQYF. DNA of the CDR3: TGTGCCAGCAGTCCCGGGGGACTAGCGGGAGACGAGCAGTACTTC. V usage is TRBV6-2 or TRBV6-3 and J usage is TRBJ2-7, with TRBD2 matching over 14 bases. The V and J ends lost 5 bases and 5 bases, in that order; junction bases with no gene match: 5. CDR3 length: 15 residues. The germline V gene encodes CDR1 MNHEY and CDR2 SVGEGT.

This clone was observed a single time. This chain connects TRBV5-6 to TRBJ2-3, with D unclear. Deletions cut 0 bases from V and 0 bases from J, with 14 bases between. Per germline, CDR1 SGHDT and CDR2 YYEEEE. This CDR3 has 17 amino acids. The CDR3 DNA reads as TGTGCCAGCAGCTTGGGATGGGCCAGATCTAGCACAGATACGCAGTATTTT. This sequence encodes CASSLGWARSSTDTQYF. Full variable domain (remainder filled in from reference TRBV5-6 and TRBJ2-3): DAGVTQSPTHLIKTRGQQVTLRCSPKSGHDTVSWYQQALGQGPQFIFQYYEEEERQRGNFPDRFSGHQFPNYSSELNVNALLLGDSALYLCASSLGWARSSTDTQYFGPGTRLTVL.

V is TRBV19 and J is TRBJ1-2; D remains ambiguous. The CDR3 spans 13 residues. The ends were cut back, 3 bases at V and 3 bases at J, with 8 bases in the middle. Germline CDR1 reads LNHDA; CDR2 reads SQIVND (reference sequence). The CDR3 sequence is CASSILIDYGYTF. The CDR3 DNA reads as TGTGCCAGTAGTATCCTAATCGACTATGGCTACACCTTC.

The V and J genes are TRBV19 and TRBJ1-1; 8 bases line up with TRBD1. The CDR3 runs 14 residues. Germline CDR1 LNHDA, CDR2 SQIVND (reference sequence). Trimming at V came to 8 bases and at J to 1 base, leaving 6 bases not matched to a gene. The CDR3 protein is CASQLTGENTEAFF. CDR3 nucleotides: TGTGCCAGTCAACTGACAGGGGAGAACACTGAAGCTTTCTTT.

This clone was counted once. The chain carries TRBV5-1 and TRBJ2-2; TRBD1 might be the D (6 bases). CDR3 length: 14 residues. Germline V gene sequence: CDR1 SGHRS, CDR2 YFSETQ. V lost 0 bases and J 5 bases, leaving 8 bases between the germline ends. The CDR3 nucleotides are TGCGCCAGCAGCTTGGGGGGGCTAACCGGGGAGCTGTTTTTT. The encoded protein is CASSLGGLTGELFF.

V is TRBV5-1 and J is TRBJ2-6; D uncertain. Germline V gene sequence: CDR1 SGHRS, CDR2 YFSETQ. V was cut by 4 bases and J by 0 bases, with 11 bases left in between. The CDR3 sequence is 16 residues long. The CDR3 DNA follows: TGCGCCAGCAGCCTCTTGGGCAGCTCTGGGGCCAACGTCCTGACTTTC. Residues: CASSLLGSSGANVLTF.

The gene calls are TRBV19 and TRBJ1-5, with D unresolved. Between the trimmed V and J ends, which lost 0 bases and 6 bases, there was a span of 15 bases. This CDR3 comprises 16 residues. CDR1 and CDR2 (germline): LNHDA, SQIVND (reference sequence). This CDR3 reads CASSIEWQAGVQPQHF. The DNA for the CDR3 is TGTGCCAGTAGTATAGAGTGGCAGGCGGGAGTTCAGCCCCAGCATTTT.

The rearrangement joins TRBV24-1 to TRBJ2-5; 7 bases align to TRBD2. The CDR3 extends over 13 amino acids. The V gene's germline CDR1 is KGHDR and CDR2 SFDVKD. V trimming: 4 bases; J trimming: 3 bases; junction bases outside the gene matches: 1. The CDR3 DNA reads as TGTGCCACCAGTGAGGGAGGGAAAGAGACCCAGTACTTC. Encoded protein: CATSEGGKETQYF.